The entry that follows covers one T cell receptor beta chain sequence. Antigen specificity is unknown. The CDR3 spans 13 residues. Between the trimmed V and J ends, which lost 7 bases and 13 bases, there was a span of 17 bases. Per the germline V gene, CDR1 is SNHLY and CDR2 is FYNNEI. The sample is drawn from a study of cytomegalovirus exposure and HLA in healthy donors. It was with 60 Vbeta and 13 Jbeta primers that the PCR ran. TCRdb keeps only in-frame clones here, not all; method: immunoSEQ multiplex PCR. The data show 100,000 to 150,000 clones, around 85% seen once. General study results and limits: Reportedly, cytomegalovirus status was diagnosed with high sensitivity and specificity. Presence/absence analyses took donor sequencing depth as roughly uniform. CMV serostatus stood as the only immune exposure information on hand. Confirmation in vitro established that a few CMV-associated chains were specific for CMV antigens.

Material: PBMCs. This clonotype was sampled from a man aged 30-40 years in good health and CMV-seronegative. The genes are TRBV2 and TRBJ1-6, with D unclear. CDR3 loop: CASMMASEVPLHF. CDR3 in DNA: TGTGCCAGCATGATGGCGTCCGAGGTGCCCCTCCACTTT.